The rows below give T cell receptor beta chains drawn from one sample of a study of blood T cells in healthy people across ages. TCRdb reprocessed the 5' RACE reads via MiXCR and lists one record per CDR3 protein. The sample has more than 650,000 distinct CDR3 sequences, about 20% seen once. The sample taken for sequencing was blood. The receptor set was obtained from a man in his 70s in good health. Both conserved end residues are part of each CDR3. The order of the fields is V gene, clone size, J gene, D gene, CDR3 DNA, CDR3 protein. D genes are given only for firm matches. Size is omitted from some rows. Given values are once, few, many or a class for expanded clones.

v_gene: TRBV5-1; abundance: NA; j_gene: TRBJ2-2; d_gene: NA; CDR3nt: TGCGCCAGCAGCTCTGAACCGGGAAAGGCCACCGGGGAGCTGTTTTTT; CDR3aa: CASSSEPGKATGELFF
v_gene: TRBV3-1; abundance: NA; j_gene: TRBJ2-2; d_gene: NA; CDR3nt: TGTGCCAGCAGCCAAAAGGGGCCCCCGGGAGAGCTGTTTTTT; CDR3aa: CASSQKGPPGELFF
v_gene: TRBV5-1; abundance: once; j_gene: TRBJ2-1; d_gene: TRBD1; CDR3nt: TGCGCCAGCAGCTTGGACAGGGGGATCAATGAGCAGTTCTTC; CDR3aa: CASSLDRGINEQFF
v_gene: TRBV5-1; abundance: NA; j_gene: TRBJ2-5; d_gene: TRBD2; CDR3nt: TGCGCCGGCAGCTTCCTTGTTAGCGGGGGGGCTATGAATGAGCAGTCCTTC; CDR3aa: CAGSFLVSGGAMNEQSF
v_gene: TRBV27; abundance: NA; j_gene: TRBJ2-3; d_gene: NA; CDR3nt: TGTGCCAGGGGTCGCAACTTGTGGTCCACAGATACGCAGTATTTT; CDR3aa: CARGRNLWSTDTQYF
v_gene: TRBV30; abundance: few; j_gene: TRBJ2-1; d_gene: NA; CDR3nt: TGTGCCTGTGGAGGGCGGAGGGGTAATGAGCAGTTCTTC; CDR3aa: CACGGRRGNEQFF
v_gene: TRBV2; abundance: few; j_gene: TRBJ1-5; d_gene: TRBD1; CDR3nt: TGTGCCAGCGGCCGGGACAGAGATCAGCCCCAGCATTTT; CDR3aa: CASGRDRDQPQHF
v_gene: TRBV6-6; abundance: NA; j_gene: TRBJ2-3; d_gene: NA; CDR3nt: TGTGCCAGCAGGGAGTTGAGCACAGATACGCAGTATTTT; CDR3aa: CASRELSTDTQYF
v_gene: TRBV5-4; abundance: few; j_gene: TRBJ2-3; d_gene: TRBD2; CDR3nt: TGTGCCAGCAGCTTGGTGTTACTAGCGGGGACTTCAGATACGCAGTATTTT; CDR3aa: CASSLVLLAGTSDTQYF
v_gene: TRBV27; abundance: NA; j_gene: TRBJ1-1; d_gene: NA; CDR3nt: TGTGCCAGCAGTTTAGGCAGGGCCCTTGAAGCTTTCTTT; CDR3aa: CASSLGRALEAFF
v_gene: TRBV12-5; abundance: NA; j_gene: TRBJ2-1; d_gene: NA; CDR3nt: TGTGCTAGTGGTTTAGGGGCTTTTGAGCAGTTCTTC; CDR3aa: CASGLGAFEQFF
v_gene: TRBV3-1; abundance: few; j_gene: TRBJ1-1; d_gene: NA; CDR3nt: TGTGCCAGCAGCCAAGATTTGACCGAGCGGGAAGCTTTCTTT; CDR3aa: CASSQDLTEREAFF
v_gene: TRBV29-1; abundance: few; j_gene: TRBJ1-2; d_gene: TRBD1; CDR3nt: TGCAGCGCCGCGGACAGGGGGCGAGGCTACACCTTC; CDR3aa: CSAADRGRGYTF
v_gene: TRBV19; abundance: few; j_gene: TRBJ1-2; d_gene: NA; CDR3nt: TGTGCCAGTAGTACTCGAGGCGCAGCAGCTAACTATGGCTACACCTTC; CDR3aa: CASSTRGAAANYGYTF